Below are 17 T cell receptor beta chains sequenced from a single sample in a study of blood T cell repertoires in COVID-19. Data came from immunoSEQ multiplex PCR; TCRdb stores just in-frame clones and leaves some out. The table records some 300,000 clones, 85% to 90% of them present only once. Sequencing was performed on peripheral blood. The receptors originated from a woman in her forties with COVID-19, enrolled during active disease.

The genes are TRBV4-3 and TRBJ1-1; the D is unclear. The CDR3 length is 15 residues. V was cut by 0 bases and J by 1 base, with 9 bases left in between. From germline, CDR1 is LGHNA and CDR2 YSLEER. The CDR3 DNA reads as TGCGCCAGCAGCCAAGATTCTGGAGGGAACACTGAAGCTTTCTTT. This gives the protein CASSQDSGGNTEAFF.

This chain links TRBV11-2 with TRBJ2-7; D not certain. Germline lookup yields CDR1 SGHAT and CDR2 FQNNGV. Trimming cost V 5 bases and J 1 base, with 9 bases left between them. CDR3 size: 13 residues. The CDR3 protein is CASSPLRSYEQYF. In DNA form, the CDR3 reads TGTGCCAGCAGCCCCCTACGGTCCTACGAGCAGTACTTC.

The chain combines TRBV19 with TRBJ2-6; 7 positions match TRBD1. Germline assignment: CDR1 LNHDA and CDR2 SQIVND (reference sequence). This CDR3 spans 15 amino acids. Losses at the gene ends were 4 bases for V and 2 bases for J; bases not matched to a gene: 2. CDR3 region: CASSTTGAGANVLTF. The CDR3 region has the DNA TGTGCCAGTAGTACCACAGGGGCTGGGGCCAACGTCCTGACTTTC.

Here the CDR3 reads CASSSVGDKFF. Written as DNA, the CDR3 is TGTGCCAGCTCATCTGTGGGGGACAAGTTCTTC. V usage is TRBV18 and J usage is TRBJ2-1; D might be TRBD1 (6 bases). Germline V gene sequence: CDR1 KGHSH, CDR2 LQKENI. Trimming removed 5 bases from V and 14 bases from J, with 13 bases in between. There are 11 residues in the CDR3.

This sequence joins TRBV7-2 and TRBJ1-1, with a weak D call TRBD1 (5 bases). Germline V CDR1 and CDR2: SGHTA, FQGNSA. This CDR3 is built from 14 residues. V gave up 5 bases and J gave up 5 bases, with 15 bases separating them. Written as DNA, the CDR3 is TGTGCCAGCAGCCCGAAGGGGTTGGGTACTGAAGCTTTCTTT. It codes for CASSPKGLGTEAFF.

CDR3 loop: CASRTTGGSTDTQYF. The CDR3 region has the DNA TGTGCCAGCAGGACGACGGGCGGGAGTACAGATACGCAGTATTTT. The chain uses TRBV6-6 and TRBJ2-3, with 7 bases identical to TRBD2. The ends lost 6 bases at V and 3 bases at J; junction bases unmatched: 9. The V gene's germline CDR1 is MNHNY and CDR2 SVGAGI (reference sequence). The CDR3 has 15 residues.

This clone was seen once. The V gene is TRBV28, the J gene TRBJ2-7; D not certain. This CDR3 is built from 13 residues. The germline V gene encodes CDR1 MDHEN and CDR2 SYDVKM. V dropped 8 bases and J dropped 2 bases, with 13 bases sitting between them. The CDR3 coding sequence is TGTGCCAGCCGGGTAAACTCAGCCTACGAGCAGTACTTC. This encodes CASRVNSAYEQYF.

This clone was observed a single time. The chain employs TRBV6-5 and TRBJ1-2; 8 nucleotides line up with TRBD1. Trimming at V came to 7 bases and at J to 4 bases, leaving 5 bases not matched to a gene. CDR1 MNHEY and CDR2 SVGAGI come from the germline V gene. The CDR3 sequence is 13 residues long. The CDR3 nucleotides read TGTGCCAGCACCAGGACAGGGATCTATGGCTACACCTTC. Residues: CASTRTGIYGYTF.

In its sample, this clone was seen a few times. The rearrangement uses TRBV18 and TRBJ2-7; a weak D match, TRBD1 (6 bases). V was clipped by 3 bases and J by 0 bases, with 9 bases between them. The CDR3 runs to 14 residues. From germline, CDR1 is KGHSH and CDR2 LQKENI. The CDR3 here is CASSPMTGSYEQYF. The CDR3 coding sequence is TGTGCCAGCTCACCTATGACAGGCTCCTACGAGCAGTACTTC.

The J gene is TRBJ1-1, the V gene TRBV2, with D hard to call. V lost 4 bases and J 1 base, leaving 4 bases between the germline ends. The CDR3 extends over 12 amino acids. Germline CDR1 reads SNHLY; CDR2 reads FYNNEI. CDR3 region: CASSAENTEAFF. As DNA, the CDR3 is TGTGCCAGCAGTGCAGAGAACACTGAAGCTTTCTTT.

This sequence joins TRBV27 and TRBJ1-1; 7 positions agree with TRBD1. Germline-derived CDR1 and CDR2 are MNHEY and SMNVEV (reference sequence). Trimming at V came to 6 bases and at J to 3 bases, leaving 4 bases not matched to a gene. The CDR3 is 13 amino acids. As DNA, the CDR3 is TGTGCCAGCAGCCATGGACAGGACACTGAAGCTTTCTTT. This sequence encodes CASSHGQDTEAFF.

The rearrangement joins TRBV2 to TRBJ1-1, with 7 bases fitting TRBD1. Germline V CDR1 and CDR2: SNHLY, FYNNEI. V lost 6 bases, J lost 6 bases, and 7 bases stayed unmatched. This CDR3 is 13 amino acids long. The CDR3 loop is CASSGDRVAEAFF. CDR3 in DNA: TGTGCCAGCAGCGGTGACAGGGTGGCTGAAGCTTTCTTT.

This chain joins TRBV4-1 and TRBJ2-3, with TRBD2 matching 9 bases. The J segment lost 4 bases and the V segment lost 0 bases, leaving 8 bases of the junction unmatched. CDR1 and CDR2 from the germline V gene are MGHRA and YSYEKL. The CDR3 extends over 17 amino acids. The CDR3 loop is CASSQDLRRGGPDTQYF. CDR3 coding DNA: TGCGCCAGCAGCCAAGATCTTCGGCGGGGGGGCCCAGATACGCAGTATTTT.

The genes are TRBV15 and TRBJ2-1; 14 nucleotides match TRBD2. Germline V gene sequence: CDR1 LNHNV, CDR2 YYDKDF (reference sequence). CDR3 length: 18 residues. With 1 base clipped from V and 9 bases from J, the junction kept 11 bases outside the gene matches. The CDR3 loop is CATSRVHEGLAGVGEQFF. The CDR3 DNA is TGTGCCACCAGCAGAGTTCACGAGGGACTAGCGGGAGTCGGTGAGCAGTTCTTC.

CDR3 sequence (DNA): TGTGCCACCAGTGTGACAGCCTTCTACGAGCAGTACTTC. Protein sequence: CATSVTAFYEQYF. The chain carries TRBV24-1 and TRBJ2-7; a possible D gene is TRBD1 (5 bases). CDR1 and CDR2 (germline): KGHDR, SFDVKD. V lost 5 bases and J 3 bases, leaving 10 bases between the germline ends. The CDR3 sequence is 13 residues long.

This rearrangement joins TRBV15 to TRBJ2-1, with 10 bases identical to TRBD2. This CDR3 is 17 amino acids long. Trimming at V came to 1 base and at J to 6 bases, leaving 9 bases not matched to a gene. The germline CDR1 and CDR2 sequences are LNHNV and YYDKDF (reference sequence). CDR3 in amino acids: CATSRAVPSGGPNEQFF. DNA of the CDR3: TGTGCCACCAGCAGAGCAGTCCCTAGCGGGGGACCCAATGAGCAGTTCTTC.

The rearrangement links TRBV15 to TRBJ1-4; tentative D call: TRBD1 (6 bases). V dropped 5 bases and J dropped 8 bases, with 24 bases sitting between them. Germline-derived CDR1 and CDR2 are LNHNV and YYDKDF (reference sequence). This CDR3 is built from 17 residues. CDR3 residues: CATSWNPIRGFGEKLFF. The CDR3 coding sequence is TGTGCCACCAGCTGGAACCCGATCAGGGGTTTCGGGGAAAAACTGTTTTTT.